The rows below give T cell receptor beta chains drawn from one sample of a study of neurological immune-mediated disorders. One entry per CDR3 protein, called by TCRdb with MiXCR from the 5' RACE reads. The table includes about 84,000 distinct CDR3 sequences, about 9.4% detected once. Source material: PBMCs. The receptors come from a middle-aged man in good health. Each CDR3 is given with its conserved first and last residue. Fields, in order: CDR3 length, clone size, V gene, J gene, D gene, CDR3 DNA, CDR3 protein. The D gene is left open where the match is weak. The size field is filled for only some rows; it gives once, few, many or a size class.

length: 12; size: many; V: TRBV28; J: TRBJ1-2; D: .; DNA: TGTGCCAGCAGTTTACTAGGGGGTGGCTACACCTTC; CDR3: CASSLLGGGYTF
length: 18; size: many; V: TRBV6-5; J: TRBJ2-5; D: TRBD2; DNA: TGTGCCAGCAGCCGTGGGACTAGCGGGAGGGGTAGGCGAGAGACCCAGTACTTC; CDR3: CASSRGTSGRGRRETQYF
length: 14; size: many; V: TRBV5-1; J: TRBJ2-7; D: .; DNA: TGCGCCAGCAGCGTGTACGGAGGCGACTACGAGCAGTACTTC; CDR3: CASSVYGGDYEQYF
length: 11; size: many; V: TRBV29-1; J: TRBJ2-1; D: .; DNA: TGCAGCGTTGGAGGTCAACGTGAGCAGTTCTTC; CDR3: CSVGGQREQFF
length: 14; size: .; V: TRBV9; J: TRBJ2-7; D: .; DNA: TGTGCCAGCAGCATTACCCACTTGGTGGGCGAGCAGTACTTC; CDR3: CASSITHLVGEQYF
length: 14; size: many; V: TRBV5-6; J: TRBJ2-7; D: .; DNA: TGTGCCAGCAGCTACGGACAGAGCTCCTACGAGCAGTACTTC; CDR3: CASSYGQSSYEQYF
length: 15; size: many; V: TRBV14; J: TRBJ1-1; D: .; DNA: TGTGCCAGCAGCCCCCGCAGATGGGGGCTCGATGAAGCTTTCTTT; CDR3: CASSPRRWGLDEAFF
length: 13; size: .; V: TRBV20-1; J: TRBJ2-3; D: TRBD2; DNA: TGCAGTGCTTCCCGGGAGGGGACAGATACGCAGTATTTT; CDR3: CSASREGTDTQYF
length: 15; size: many; V: TRBV5-1; J: TRBJ2-7; D: .; DNA: TGCGCCAGCAGCTTTGGACAGATCCAAGGAGGCGAGCAGTACTTC; CDR3: CASSFGQIQGGEQYF
length: 14; size: few; V: TRBV29-1; J: TRBJ2-7; D: .; DNA: TGCAGCGTGGTCCGGGACTCGGGCGCCTACGAGCAGTACTTC; CDR3: CSVVRDSGAYEQYF
length: 15; size: .; V: TRBV20-1; J: TRBJ2-5; D: TRBD1; DNA: TGCAGTGCTGAGGACAGGACGTACTACCAAGAGACCCGGTACTTC; CDR3: CSAEDRTYYQETRYF
length: 14; size: many; V: TRBV20-1; J: TRBJ2-1; D: .; DNA: TGCAGTGCTAGGAGGGGGGGCACTGGCAATGAGCAGTTCTTC; CDR3: CSARRGGTGNEQFF
length: 17; size: many; V: TRBV7-8; J: TRBJ2-7; D: TRBD1; DNA: TGTGCCAGCAGCTTAGCTCTCGGACAGGGTGATTCCTACGAGCAGTACTTC; CDR3: CASSLALGQGDSYEQYF
length: 15; size: many; V: TRBV20-1; J: TRBJ1-2; D: TRBD1; DNA: TGCAGTGCCACGGACAGGGGCGCCAGTAACTATGGCTACACCTTC; CDR3: CSATDRGASNYGYTF
length: 11; size: many; V: TRBV5-1; J: TRBJ2-3; D: .; DNA: TGCGCCAGCACTCCGGGAGATACGCAGTATTTT; CDR3: CASTPGDTQYF
length: 15; size: many; V: TRBV28; J: TRBJ2-1; D: TRBD1; DNA: TGTGCCAGCAGTTTAACCCAGGGGGCGTTCAATGAGCAGTTCTTC; CDR3: CASSLTQGAFNEQFF
length: 13; size: many; V: TRBV28; J: TRBJ2-7; D: .; DNA: TGTGCCAGCAGTTTATCCGGGACCTACGAGCAGTACTTC; CDR3: CASSLSGTYEQYF
length: 14; size: .; V: TRBV25-1; J: TRBJ1-1; D: .; DNA: TGTGCCAGCAGTGAATTTGTGGGGGCTACTGAAGCTTTCTTT; CDR3: CASSEFVGATEAFF
length: 15; size: many; V: TRBV2; J: TRBJ2-5; D: TRBD2; DNA: TGTGCCAGCATAAGGGTCGGACTAGGGGTTGAGACCCAGTACTTC; CDR3: CASIRVGLGVETQYF
length: 13; size: many; V: TRBV5-1; J: TRBJ2-7; D: .; DNA: TGCGCCAGCAGCACAACCAACTCCTACGAGCAGTACTTC; CDR3: CASSTTNSYEQYF
length: 13; size: many; V: TRBV28; J: TRBJ1-2; D: TRBD1; DNA: TGTGCCAGCAGAACACAGGGGGCGCATGGCTACACCTTC; CDR3: CASRTQGAHGYTF
length: 16; size: many; V: TRBV10-3; J: TRBJ2-5; D: TRBD1; DNA: TGTGCCATCAGTGGTAGCCCCGGGACAGGGGGCGAGACCCAGTACTTC; CDR3: CAISGSPGTGGETQYF
length: 17; size: many; V: TRBV20-1; J: TRBJ2-5; D: TRBD1; DNA: TGCAGTGCTAGACTAGCCGGGACAGGGGGCCCAACGGAGACCCAGTACTTC; CDR3: CSARLAGTGGPTETQYF
length: 16; size: many; V: TRBV25-1; J: TRBJ1-2; D: TRBD1; DNA: TGTGCCAGCACTCAGGGACAGTCGCGGAACACCGATGGCTACACCTTC; CDR3: CASTQGQSRNTDGYTF
length: 14; size: many; V: TRBV7-2; J: TRBJ2-7; D: .; DNA: TGTGCCAGCAGCTTTGGGGGGATCTCCTACGAGCAGTACTTC; CDR3: CASSFGGISYEQYF
length: 14; size: many; V: TRBV20-1; J: TRBJ2-3; D: TRBD2; DNA: TGCAGTGCTAGTAGCGGGGGGCCCACAGATACGCAGTATTTT; CDR3: CSASSGGPTDTQYF
length: 11; size: many; V: TRBV3-1; J: TRBJ2-7; D: .; DNA: TGTGCCAGCAGTGGATCCGTTGAGCAGTACTTC; CDR3: CASSGSVEQYF
length: 16; size: .; V: TRBV5-1; J: TRBJ1-1; D: .; DNA: TGCGCCAGCAGCCGCGACCCCCAAGGGGTGATCGTCGAAGTTTTCTTT; CDR3: CASSRDPQGVIVEVFF
length: 14; size: many; V: TRBV6-5; J: TRBJ2-1; D: TRBD1; DNA: TGTGCCAGCAGCCCTGGGACAGGATTCAATGAGCAGTTCTTC; CDR3: CASSPGTGFNEQFF
length: 13; size: many; V: TRBV20-1; J: TRBJ1-6; D: TRBD1; DNA: TGCAGTGCTAGAGTGACAGGGGAGGCCCCCCTCCACTTT; CDR3: CSARVTGEAPLHF
length: 13; size: .; V: TRBV18; J: TRBJ2-2; D: .; DNA: TGTGCCAGCTCACCACGAGACACCGGGGAGCTGTTTTTT; CDR3: CASSPRDTGELFF
length: 15; size: many; V: TRBV5-1; J: TRBJ1-5; D: .; DNA: TGCGCCAGCAGCCCGGACACTAATAGCAATCAGCCCCAGCATTTT; CDR3: CASSPDTNSNQPQHF
length: 16; size: many; V: TRBV28; J: TRBJ2-5; D: .; DNA: TGTGCCAGCAGTTTAGTGCGCAGGCAAGAGGGAGAGACCCAGTACTTC; CDR3: CASSLVRRQEGETQYF
length: 15; size: many; V: TRBV6-5; J: TRBJ2-7; D: .; DNA: TGTGCCAGCAGGACTGGACTCCCTTTCTCCTACGAGCAGTACTTC; CDR3: CASRTGLPFSYEQYF
length: 11; size: .; V: TRBV12-3/TRBV12-4; J: TRBJ2-3; D: .; DNA: TGTGCCAGCAGTTTACGGGATACGCAGTATTTT; CDR3: CASSLRDTQYF
length: 12; size: many; V: TRBV9; J: TRBJ2-3; D: .; DNA: TGTGCCAGCAGCGTAGATACAGATACGCAGTATTTT; CDR3: CASSVDTDTQYF
length: 14; size: few; V: TRBV30; J: TRBJ2-3; D: TRBD2; DNA: TGTGCCTCAACGAGCGGGGGGGCCGCAGATACGCAGTATTTT; CDR3: CASTSGGAADTQYF
length: 15; size: few; V: TRBV6-6; J: TRBJ1-2; D: TRBD1; DNA: TGTGCCAGCAGTTACCCCGGGCAGGGGGGCTATGGCTACACCTTC; CDR3: CASSYPGQGGYGYTF
length: 15; size: many; V: TRBV20-1; J: TRBJ2-1; D: TRBD2; DNA: TGCAGTGCTGGGGCTCTAGCGGGGGGGCTCAATGAGCAGTTCTTC; CDR3: CSAGALAGGLNEQFF
length: 17; size: many; V: TRBV20-1; J: TRBJ2-5; D: TRBD1; DNA: TGCAGTGCTAGAGATCGCCCCAGGGGGCAGTACCAAGAGACCCAGTACTTC; CDR3: CSARDRPRGQYQETQYF
length: 16; size: many; V: TRBV5-6; J: TRBJ2-2; D: .; DNA: TGTGCCAGCAGCTTGGACAGGGGACTAAACACCGGGGAGCTGTTTTTT; CDR3: CASSLDRGLNTGELFF
length: 13; size: many; V: TRBV5-5; J: TRBJ2-1; D: TRBD2; DNA: TGTGCCAGCAGACTAGCGGACTACAATGAGCAGTTCTTC; CDR3: CASRLADYNEQFF
length: 14; size: many; V: TRBV6-5; J: TRBJ2-2; D: TRBD1; DNA: TGTGCCAGCAGGCGGACAGGGGGCACCGGGGAGCTGTTTTTT; CDR3: CASRRTGGTGELFF
length: 19; size: many; V: TRBV5-1; J: TRBJ2-4; D: TRBD1; DNA: TGCGCCAGCAGCTTTGTGGTTCAGGGGGCCCTGAGAGCCAAAAACATTCAGTACTTC; CDR3: CASSFVVQGALRAKNIQYF
length: 16; size: many; V: TRBV21-1; J: TRBJ2-5; D: .; DNA: TGTGCCAGCAGCATCCCAACCTGGACAGGAAAAGAGACCCAGTACTTC; CDR3: CASSIPTWTGKETQYF
length: 15; size: many; V: TRBV5-6; J: TRBJ2-3; D: TRBD2; DNA: TGTGCCAGCAGTCGCGGGAGCGATAGCACAGATACGCAGTATTTT; CDR3: CASSRGSDSTDTQYF
length: 17; size: many; V: TRBV5-1; J: TRBJ2-1; D: TRBD1; DNA: TGCGCCAGCAGTCCGATGGTAGGGGGCCAGCCCCACAATGAGCAGTTCTTC; CDR3: CASSPMVGGQPHNEQFF
length: 12; size: many; V: TRBV5-1; J: TRBJ1-2; D: .; DNA: TGCGCCAGCAGGAGTTCTAACTATGGCTACACCTTC; CDR3: CASRSSNYGYTF
length: 12; size: .; V: TRBV7-3; J: TRBJ1-2; D: .; DNA: TGTGCCAGCAGCTCCCCAGGGGATGGCTACACCTTC; CDR3: CASSSPGDGYTF
length: 15; size: many; V: TRBV20-1; J: TRBJ2-7; D: .; DNA: TGCAGTGCTAGGAGGGGGGCATTATCCTCCTACGAGCAGTACTTC; CDR3: CSARRGALSSYEQYF
length: 14; size: many; V: TRBV15; J: TRBJ2-2; D: .; DNA: TGTGCCACCAGCAGGGGCACGAACACCGGGGAGCTGTTTTTT; CDR3: CATSRGTNTGELFF
length: 15; size: many; V: TRBV20-1; J: TRBJ1-5; D: .; DNA: TGCAGTGCTAGAGATCCCCGAGATAGCAATCAGCCCCAGCATTTT; CDR3: CSARDPRDSNQPQHF
length: 16; size: many; V: TRBV9; J: TRBJ2-2; D: TRBD1; DNA: TGTGCCAGCAGCGCCACAGGGGGCGCGGGCACCGGGGAGCTGTTTTTT; CDR3: CASSATGGAGTGELFF